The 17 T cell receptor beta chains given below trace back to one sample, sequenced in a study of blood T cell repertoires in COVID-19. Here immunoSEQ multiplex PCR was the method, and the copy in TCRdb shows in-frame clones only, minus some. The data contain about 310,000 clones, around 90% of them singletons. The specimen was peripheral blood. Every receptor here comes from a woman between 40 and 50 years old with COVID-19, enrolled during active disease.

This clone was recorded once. The CDR3 DNA is TGTGCCAGCAGCCCCGGGACAAGGACGAGGAGCAATCAGCCCCAGCATTTT. This codes for CASSPGTRTRSNQPQHF. V usage is TRBV11-2 and J usage is TRBJ1-5; a possible D gene is TRBD1 (6 bases). V lost 5 bases and J 1 base, leaving 18 bases between the germline ends. This CDR3 contains 17 residues. The germline V gene has CDR1 SGHAT and CDR2 FQNNGV. The full variable domain, rest sourced from reference TRBV11-2 and TRBJ1-5, is EAGVAQSPRYKIIEKRQSVAFWCNPISGHATLYWYQQILGQGPKLLIQFQNNGVVDDSQLPKDRFSAERLKGVDSTLKIQPAKLEDSAVYLCASSPGTRTRSNQPQHFGDGTRLSIL.

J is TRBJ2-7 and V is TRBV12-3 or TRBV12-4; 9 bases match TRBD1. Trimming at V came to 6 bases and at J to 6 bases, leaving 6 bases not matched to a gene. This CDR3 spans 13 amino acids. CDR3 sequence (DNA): TGTGCCAGCAGAAGGACAGGGGCGGCCGAGCAGTACTTC. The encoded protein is CASRRTGAAEQYF.

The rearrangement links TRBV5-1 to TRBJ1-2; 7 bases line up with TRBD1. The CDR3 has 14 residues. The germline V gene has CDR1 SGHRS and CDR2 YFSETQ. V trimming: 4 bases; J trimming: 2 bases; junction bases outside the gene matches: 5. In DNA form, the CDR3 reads TGCGCCAGCAGCCCCGGGACAGAAAACTATGGCTACACCTTC. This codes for CASSPGTENYGYTF.

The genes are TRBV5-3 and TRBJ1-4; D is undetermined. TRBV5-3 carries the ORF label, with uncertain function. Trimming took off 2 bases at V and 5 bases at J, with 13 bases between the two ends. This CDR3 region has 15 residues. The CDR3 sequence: CARSLISCQNEKLFF. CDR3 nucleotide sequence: TGTGCCAGAAGCTTAATTTCTTGCCAGAATGAAAAACTGTTTTTT.

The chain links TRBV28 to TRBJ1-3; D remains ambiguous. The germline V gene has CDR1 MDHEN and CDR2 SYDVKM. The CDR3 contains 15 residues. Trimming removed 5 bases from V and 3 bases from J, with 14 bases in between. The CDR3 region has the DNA TGTGCCAGCAGTGCCCCGGGGAGAAGTGGAAACACCATATATTTT. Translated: CASSAPGRSGNTIYF.

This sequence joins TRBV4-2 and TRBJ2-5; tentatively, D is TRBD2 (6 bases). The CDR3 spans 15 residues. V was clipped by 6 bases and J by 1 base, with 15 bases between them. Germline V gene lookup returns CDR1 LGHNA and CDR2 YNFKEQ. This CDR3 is CASSREVGLQETQYF. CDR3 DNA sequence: TGTGCCAGCAGTCGCGAGGTGGGACTCCAAGAGACCCAGTACTTC.

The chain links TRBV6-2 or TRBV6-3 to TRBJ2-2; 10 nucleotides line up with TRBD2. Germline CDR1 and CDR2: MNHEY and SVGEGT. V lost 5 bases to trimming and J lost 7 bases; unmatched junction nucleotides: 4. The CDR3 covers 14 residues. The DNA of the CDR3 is TGTGCCAGCAGTCGACTAGCGGGTATCGGGGAGCTGTTTTTT. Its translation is CASSRLAGIGELFF.

Here the CDR3 DNA reads TGTGCCAGCAGAGGGGTCATCTGGGGGCCTTACAATGAGCAGTTCTTC. It specifies CASRGVIWGPYNEQFF. V is TRBV25-1 and J is TRBJ2-1, with D perhaps TRBD1 (6 bases). The CDR3 has 16 amino acids. The V and J ends lost 6 bases and 4 bases respectively, with 19 bases between them. Germline V gives CDR1 MGHDK, CDR2 SYGVNS.

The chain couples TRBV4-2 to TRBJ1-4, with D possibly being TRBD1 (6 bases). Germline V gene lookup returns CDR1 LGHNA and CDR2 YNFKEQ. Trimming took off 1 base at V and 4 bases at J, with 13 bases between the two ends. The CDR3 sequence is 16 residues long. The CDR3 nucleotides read TGTGCCAGCAGCCAAGGGGGGACACTGATTAATGAAAAACTGTTTTTT. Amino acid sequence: CASSQGGTLINEKLFF.

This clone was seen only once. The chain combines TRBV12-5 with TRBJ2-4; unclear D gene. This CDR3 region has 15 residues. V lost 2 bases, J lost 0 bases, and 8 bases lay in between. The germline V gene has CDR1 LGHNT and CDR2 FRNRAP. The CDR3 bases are TGTGCTAGTGGTTTGCGAGTTCTAGCCAAAAACATTCAGTACTTC. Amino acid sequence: CASGLRVLAKNIQYF.

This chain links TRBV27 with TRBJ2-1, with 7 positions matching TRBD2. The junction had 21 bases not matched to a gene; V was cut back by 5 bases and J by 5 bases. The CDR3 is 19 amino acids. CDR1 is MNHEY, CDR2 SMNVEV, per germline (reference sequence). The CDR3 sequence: CASSPPRRGRPRYDNEQFF. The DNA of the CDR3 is TGTGCCAGCAGTCCCCCCCGGCGCGGGAGACCTCGCTACGACAATGAGCAGTTCTTC.

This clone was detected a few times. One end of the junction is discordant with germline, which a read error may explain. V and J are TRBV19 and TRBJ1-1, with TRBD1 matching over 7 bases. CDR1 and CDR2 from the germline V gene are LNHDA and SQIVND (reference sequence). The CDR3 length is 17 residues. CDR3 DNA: TGTGCCAGTAGTATAGATCGAACGAGGGTGAGTGGGGACAGCTTTCAATTT. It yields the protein CASSIDRTRVSGDSFQF.

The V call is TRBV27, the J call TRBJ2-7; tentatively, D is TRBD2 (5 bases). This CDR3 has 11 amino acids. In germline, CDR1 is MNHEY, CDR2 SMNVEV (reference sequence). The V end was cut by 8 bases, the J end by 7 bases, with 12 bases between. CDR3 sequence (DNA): TGTGCCAGCTATTCCCGGGGAGAGCAGTACTTC. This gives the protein CASYSRGEQYF.

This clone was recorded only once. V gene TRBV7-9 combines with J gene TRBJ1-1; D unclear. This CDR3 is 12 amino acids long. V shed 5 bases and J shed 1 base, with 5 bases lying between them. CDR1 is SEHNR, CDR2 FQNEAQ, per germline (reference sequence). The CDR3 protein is CASSRGNTEAFF. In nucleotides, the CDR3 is TGTGCCAGCAGCCGGGGGAACACTGAAGCTTTCTTT.

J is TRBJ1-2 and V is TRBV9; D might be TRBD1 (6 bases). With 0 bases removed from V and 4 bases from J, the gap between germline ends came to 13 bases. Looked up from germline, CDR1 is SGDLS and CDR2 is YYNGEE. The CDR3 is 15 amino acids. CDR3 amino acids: CASSVGTEAPYGYTF. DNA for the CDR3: TGTGCCAGCAGCGTAGGGACAGAGGCCCCCTATGGCTACACCTTC.

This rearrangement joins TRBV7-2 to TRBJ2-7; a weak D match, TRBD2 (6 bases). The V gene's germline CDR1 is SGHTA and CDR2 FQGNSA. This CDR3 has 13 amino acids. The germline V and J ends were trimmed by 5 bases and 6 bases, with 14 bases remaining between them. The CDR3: CASSQWRGPEQYF. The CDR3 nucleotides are TGTGCCAGCAGCCAATGGCGGGGACCCGAGCAGTACTTC.

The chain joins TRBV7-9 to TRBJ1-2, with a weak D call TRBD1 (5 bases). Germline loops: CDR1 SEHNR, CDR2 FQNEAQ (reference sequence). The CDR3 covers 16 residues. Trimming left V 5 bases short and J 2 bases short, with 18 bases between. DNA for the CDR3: TGTGCCAGCAGCATCAGCCCCGGGCGGGGCAACTATGGCTACACCTTC. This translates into CASSISPGRGNYGYTF.